The 20 T cell receptor beta chains presented below share a single source sample, sequenced in a study of shared clonotypes between healthy human individuals. This table comes from immunoSEQ multiplex PCR, and its TCRdb copy is limited to in-frame clones, with some not included. This table has fewer than 1 million clones, 96% appearing once. Naive CD8 cells were CD45RO-negative, positively selected for CCR7, excluding terminally differentiated effector memory CD45RA+ cells. Sequencing was performed on naive CD8+ T cells sorted from blood. These receptors came from a man aged 25-45 years in good health.

The chain uses TRBV5-8 and TRBJ1-5; TRBD1 might be the D (5 bases). Germline V gene sequence: CDR1 SGHTS, CDR2 YDEGEE. Trimming took 3 bases from V and 0 from J, leaving 7 bases between them. The CDR3 loop spans 14 amino acids. CDR3 DNA: TGTGCCAGCAGCTATGGGGGTAGCAATCAGCCCCAGCATTTT. Its translation: CASSYGGSNQPQHF.

The chain recombines TRBV5-1 with TRBJ2-1, with TRBD1 identical over 9 bases. Unmatched junction bases numbered 8, after V lost 7 bases and J lost 3 bases. The CDR3 extends over 15 amino acids. Germline CDR1 reads SGHRS; CDR2 reads YFSETQ. The CDR3 nucleotides are TGCGCCAGCTTTCTGAACAGGGGGCACTACAATGAGCAGTTCTTC. Amino acid sequence: CASFLNRGHYNEQFF.

The chain employs TRBV9 and TRBJ2-2, with D unresolved. The CDR3 loop spans 12 amino acids. Germline V gives CDR1 SGDLS, CDR2 YYNGEE. V was pared by 1 base and J by 7 bases, with 5 bases between. CDR3 sequence: CASSVTGGELFF. The DNA for the CDR3 is TGTGCCAGCAGCGTAACCGGCGGGGAGCTGTTTTTT.

In DNA, the CDR3 is TGTGCCAGCAGTACCCAGACAGGGTTGGACACTGAAGCTTTCTTT. Translation gives CASSTQTGLDTEAFF. This rearrangement joins TRBV27 to TRBJ1-1; 7 bases line up with TRBD1. Germline assignment: CDR1 MNHEY and CDR2 SMNVEV (reference sequence). The CDR3 has 15 amino acids. The trim removed 5 bases at V and 3 bases at J, leaving 9 bases unmatched.

The rearrangement uses TRBV14 and TRBJ2-3, with 9 bases fitting TRBD2. The V gene's germline CDR1 is SGHDN and CDR2 FVKESK. The CDR3 loop spans 16 amino acids. V was pared by 6 bases and J by 0 bases, with 7 bases of the junction left unmatched. The CDR3, as DNA: TGTGCCAGCAGATCAAAAGCGGGAGGAAGCACAGATACGCAGTATTTT. Its protein product is CASRSKAGGSTDTQYF.

This chain uses TRBV6-5 with TRBJ1-5, with D possibly being TRBD1 (5 bases). Between the trimmed V and J ends, which lost 4 bases and 5 bases, there was a span of 9 bases. The CDR3 runs 13 residues. CDR1 and CDR2 from the germline V gene are MNHEY and SVGAGI. The CDR3 DNA follows: TGTGCCAGCAGTTGGCAGGGTGATCAGCCCCAGCATTTT. It translates to CASSWQGDQPQHF.

J is TRBJ2-7 and V is TRBV13; the D gene is possibly TRBD1 (6 bases). Germline values: CDR1 PRHDT, CDR2 FYEKMQ (reference sequence). The CDR3 has 13 amino acids. The germline V and J ends were trimmed by 1 base and 2 bases, with 6 bases remaining between them. DNA for the CDR3: TGTGCCAGCAGCTTAGCAGGGGCCTACGAGCAGTACTTC. This gives the protein CASSLAGAYEQYF.

This clone was picked up a small number of times. The chain uses TRBV6-1 and TRBJ2-1, with D unclear. Germline CDR1 MNHNS, CDR2 SASEGT. Trimming removed 1 base at V and 8 bases at J, with 9 bases between. The CDR3 runs to 13 residues. CDR3 in DNA: TGTGCCAGCAGTGAAGGGTTTCAGGATGAGCAGTTCTTC. Translation: CASSEGFQDEQFF.

This sequence joins TRBV10-2 and TRBJ1-3, with a weak D call TRBD1 (5 bases). Germline V CDR1 and CDR2: WSHSY, SAAADI. Trimming pared 7 bases from V and 1 base from J, leaving 11 bases between. This CDR3 contains 14 residues. CDR3 DNA sequence: TGCGCCAGCACCGGGGCAGGATCTGGAAACACCATATATTTT. Amino acids: CASTGAGSGNTIYF.

The chain has TRBV13 and TRBJ1-2; D ambiguous. This CDR3 spans 15 amino acids. The germline V gene encodes CDR1 PRHDT and CDR2 FYEKMQ (reference sequence). The V end was cut by 5 bases, the J end by 4 bases, with 17 bases between. The CDR3 is CASSRSNDGFYGYTF. CDR3 DNA sequence: TGTGCCAGCAGCCGATCCAACGACGGATTCTATGGCTACACCTTC.

In DNA, the CDR3 is TGCGCCAGCAGTGGGGTGGCCGGGGCGGAATCCTACAATGAGCAGTTCTTC. This encodes CASSGVAGAESYNEQFF. The chain links TRBV10-1 to TRBJ2-1, with D possibly being TRBD1 or TRBD2 (5 bases each). The CDR3 has 17 residues. V was clipped by 4 bases and J by 1 base, with 17 bases between them. The germline CDR1 and CDR2 sequences are WNHNN and SYGVQD (reference sequence).

A single count supports this clone. This chain joins TRBV27 and TRBJ2-1; D is perhaps TRBD1 (5 bases). Germline V lookup: CDR1 MNHEY, CDR2 SMNVEV (reference sequence). Trimming removed 0 bases from V and 7 bases from J, with 10 bases in between. This CDR3 spans 14 amino acids. As DNA, the CDR3 is TGTGCCAGCAGTTTATCGAGAAGGGGAAATGAGCAGTTCTTC. It yields the protein CASSLSRRGNEQFF.

This chain uses TRBV27 with TRBJ2-3; D remains unclear. V was pared by 5 bases and J by 6 bases, with 9 bases between. Germline CDR1 is MNHEY and CDR2 is SMNVEV (reference sequence). This CDR3 spans 12 amino acids. In DNA, the CDR3 is TGTGCCAGCAGTAAACGGTCGGATACGCAGTATTTT. Translation: CASSKRSDTQYF.

This clone was recorded only once. The chain has TRBV19 and TRBJ1-1, with D unresolved. V dropped 5 bases and J dropped 0 bases, with 7 bases sitting between them. The CDR3 contains 13 residues. CDR1 LNHDA and CDR2 SQIVND come from the germline V gene (reference sequence). This CDR3 is CASSPFMNTEAFF. The CDR3 DNA reads TGTGCCAGTAGTCCGTTCATGAACACTGAAGCTTTCTTT.

J is TRBJ2-7 and V is TRBV9, with 7 bases matching TRBD2. The germline gives CDR1 SGDLS, CDR2 YYNGEE. V was clipped by 3 bases and J by 1 base; unmatched bases: 4. CDR3 length equals 14 residues. CDR3 sequence reads: CASSAGRESYEQYF. In nucleotides, the CDR3 is TGTGCCAGCAGCGCAGGGAGGGAATCCTACGAGCAGTACTTC.

This clone was recorded only once. Other DNA sequences within the sample encode an identical CDR3. The V gene is TRBV6-1, the J gene TRBJ2-7, with D tentatively TRBD2 (5 bases). The germline V and J ends were trimmed by 2 bases and 2 bases, with 13 bases remaining between them. The CDR3 loop spans 15 amino acids. Germline V CDR1 and CDR2: MNHNS, SASEGT. The CDR3 loop is CASSELRDSPYEQYF. CDR3 coding DNA: TGTGCCAGCAGTGAATTGAGGGATTCCCCCTACGAGCAGTACTTC.

The rearrangement links TRBV27 to TRBJ2-7, with 8 bases matching TRBD1. Germline CDR1 and CDR2: MNHEY and SMNVEV (reference sequence). The CDR3 covers 15 residues. V gave up 0 bases and J gave up 5 bases; unmatched junction bases: 6. Here the CDR3 reads CASSLSRTGRNEQYF. The CDR3 nucleotides are TGTGCCAGCAGTTTATCTCGGACAGGGAGGAACGAGCAGTACTTC.

This sequence joins TRBV2 and TRBJ2-1; a possible D gene is TRBD2 (6 bases). V lost 10 bases and J 4 bases, leaving 8 bases between the germline ends. This CDR3 spans 11 amino acids. Germline CDR1 is SNHLY and CDR2 is FYNNEI. The CDR3 DNA reads as TGTGCCACGGAGGGTTACAATGAGCAGTTCTTC. Translation: CATEGYNEQFF.

The chain combines TRBV19 with TRBJ1-5; 7 positions match TRBD1. The V and J ends lost 2 bases and 0 bases, in that order; junction bases with no gene match: 16. The CDR3 extends over 20 amino acids. Germline V gene sequence: CDR1 LNHDA, CDR2 SQIVND (reference sequence). The CDR3 here is CASSILAVTGIGNSNQPQHF. CDR3 DNA: TGTGCCAGTAGTATACTCGCCGTGACAGGGATTGGGAATAGCAATCAGCCCCAGCATTTT.

The chain combines TRBV29-1 with TRBJ2-3; D may be TRBD2 (6 bases). Germline CDR1 reads SQVTM; CDR2 reads ANQGSEA. The CDR3 runs 14 residues. V dropped 1 base and J dropped 2 bases, with 10 bases sitting between them. The CDR3 is CSVEVWDSTDTQYF. Written as DNA, the CDR3 is TGCAGCGTTGAAGTCTGGGACTCCACAGATACGCAGTATTTT.